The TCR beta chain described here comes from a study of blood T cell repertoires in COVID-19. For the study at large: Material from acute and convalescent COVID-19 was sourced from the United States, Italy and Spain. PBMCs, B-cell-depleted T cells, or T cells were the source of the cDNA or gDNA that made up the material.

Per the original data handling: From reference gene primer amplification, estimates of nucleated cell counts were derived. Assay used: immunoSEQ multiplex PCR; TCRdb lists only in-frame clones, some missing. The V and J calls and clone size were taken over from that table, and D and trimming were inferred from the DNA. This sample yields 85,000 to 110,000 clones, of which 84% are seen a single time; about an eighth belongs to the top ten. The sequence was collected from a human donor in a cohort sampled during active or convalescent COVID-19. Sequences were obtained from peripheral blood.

For the CDR3, the DNA is TGTGCCAGCAGCTTGAACGGGGGGGAAGGCTACACCTTC. This sequence encodes CASSLNGGEGYTF. The chain couples TRBV11-2 to TRBJ1-2; the D gene is possibly TRBD1 (5 bases). Germline V gene sequence: CDR1 SGHAT, CDR2 FQNNGV. With 3 bases removed from V and 8 bases from J, the gap between germline ends came to 13 bases. The CDR3 totals 13 residues.